This is a list of T cell receptor beta chains from one sample in a study of shared clonotypes between healthy human individuals. The data were produced by immunoSEQ multiplex PCR, yet TCRdb's version contains in-frame clones alone and is incomplete. In the table there are around 350,000 clones, less than 75% of which are singletons. The sample taken for sequencing was memory CD4+ T cells sorted from blood. These receptor sequences come from a man aged 25-45 years in good health. Both conserved end residues are part of each CDR3. The D gene is left open where the match is weak. Expanded clones get a size class; other rows say once, few or many, or leave the size out.

TRBV5-1	TRBJ2-7	TRBD2	.	TGCGCCAGCAGCCTGACTAGCGAGTCCTACGAGCAGTACTTC	CASSLTSESYEQYF
TRBV30	TRBJ1-2	.	.	TGTGCCTGGAGTGGATCTGGTCATGGCTACACCTTC	CAWSGSGHGYTF
TRBV10-3	TRBJ1-1	TRBD1	.	TGTGCCATCAGTAAGGGACAGGTGGACACTGAAGCTTTCTTT	CAISKGQVDTEAFF
TRBV18	TRBJ1-6	.	.	TGTGCCAGCTCATCGATCGCGGGTGACGGAAATTTCTATAATTCACCCCTCCACTTT	CASSSIAGDGNFYNSPLHF
TRBV19	TRBJ2-7	.	.	TGTGCCAGTAGTGCTGGCGTAAGGGGCGAGCAGTACTTC	CASSAGVRGEQYF
TRBV7-8	TRBJ2-1	TRBD2	once	TGTGCCAGCAGCATAGGGACTAGCGGGAGATCTGAGCAGTTCTTC	CASSIGTSGRSEQFF
TRBV10-3	TRBJ2-3	.	.	TGTGCCATCAGTGGAATTGGGGGGACAGATACGCAGTATTTT	CAISGIGGTDTQYF
TRBV7-3	TRBJ1-2	TRBD1	.	TGTGCCAGCAGCTTAAGACAGGGCCATGGCTACACCTTC	CASSLRQGHGYTF
TRBV10-1	TRBJ2-1	.	.	TGCGCCAGCAGTGATCAACAGGGATGGGGCGATGAGCAGTTCTTC	CASSDQQGWGDEQFF
TRBV7-2	TRBJ1-2	.	many	TGTGCCAGCAGCCCCCGGGCCTTGGTGGGCTATGGCTACACCTTC	CASSPRALVGYGYTF
TRBV7-9	TRBJ2-7	.	.	TGTGCCAGCAGCTTGGGGAGTGTCAGTTCAGGGGAGCAGTACTTC	CASSLGSVSSGEQYF
TRBV7-2	TRBJ1-2	.	few	TGTGCCAGCAGCTTAGATTCCAGAAACTATGGCTACACCTTC	CASSLDSRNYGYTF
TRBV7-8	TRBJ2-1	.	.	TGTGCCAGCAGCTCATTAAGGGGGGGGACCAGCTCCTACAATGAGCAGTTCTTC	CASSSLRGGTSSYNEQFF
TRBV9	TRBJ2-7	TRBD2	.	TGTGCCAGCAGCGTAGGATCTAGCGGGCAATACGAGCAGTACTTC	CASSVGSSGQYEQYF
TRBV10-2	TRBJ2-1	TRBD2	.	TGCGCCAGCACAATAAGCGGGGTAAGCTCCTACAATGAGCAGTTCTTC	CASTISGVSSYNEQFF
TRBV6-5	TRBJ2-5	TRBD2	.	TGTGCCAGCAGCCCGACTAGCGGGAGGGGAGAGACCCAGTACTTC	CASSPTSGRGETQYF
TRBV25-1	TRBJ2-2	.	.	TGTGCCAGCAAACGGGCGAACACCGGGGAGCTGTTTTTT	CASKRANTGELFF
TRBV5-5	TRBJ1-4	.	many	TGTGCCAGCGGCCCAATCGCGACATCGGGGGCAAAACTGTTTTTT	CASGPIATSGAKLFF
TRBV6-1	TRBJ1-5	.	.	TGTGCCAGCAGTGCCCAGGAGACTCCCAATCAGCCCCAGCATTTT	CASSAQETPNQPQHF
TRBV2	TRBJ1-5	.	.	TGTGCCAGCAGTGTGGAAGGAGGGATTAGCAATCAGCCCCAGCATTTT	CASSVEGGISNQPQHF
TRBV27	TRBJ1-3	.	.	TGTGCCAGCAGGGGGACGGCCGGAAACACCATATATTTT	CASRGTAGNTIYF
TRBV7-9	TRBJ2-3	.	.	TGTGCCAGCGGGAAAGAATTGACAGATACGCAGTATTTT	CASGKELTDTQYF
TRBV6-5	TRBJ1-1	.	.	TGTGCCAGCAGAACTTTTGATGGGAACACTGAAGCTTTCTTT	CASRTFDGNTEAFF
TRBV5-1	TRBJ2-2	TRBD2	.	TGCGCCAGCGGTATCGCGGGAGGTCGGACCGGGGAGCTGTTTTTT	CASGIAGGRTGELFF
TRBV6-1	TRBJ2-3	.	.	TGTGCCAGCAGTCTTCCGGACCCTACGCAGTATTTT	CASSLPDPTQYF